Listed below are T cell receptor beta chains from one sample, sequenced in a study of T cell changes during pregnancy in multiple sclerosis. Generated by immunoSEQ multiplex PCR, the TCRdb table keeps only in-frame clones and is missing some. The sample includes tens of thousands of clones, about 91% seen only once; the top ten take 0.29%. The sequencing here drew on CD4+ T cells from peripheral blood mononuclear cells, taken in the third trimester of pregnancy. The receptor source for this set is a female donor in good health, enrolled as a control in a pregnancy study. The CDR3 runs from the conserved cysteine through the conserved F or W. D genes are given only for firm matches. A clone size is listed for some rows: how often the clone was seen (once, few, many), or a class if it is expanded.

clone size	V gene	J gene	D gene	CDR3 protein	CDR3 DNA
few	TRBV5-6	TRBJ1-2	TRBD1	CASSSDRLYGYTF	TGTGCCAGCAGCTCGGACAGGCTCTATGGCTACACCTTC
once	TRBV29-1	TRBJ1-3	.	CSVETGNDGNTIYF	TGCAGCGTTGAAACAGGGAACGATGGAAACACCATATATTTT
once	TRBV4-3	TRBJ1-3	.	CASSQGSRSSGNTIYF	TGCGCCAGCAGCCAAGGGTCCCGTAGCTCTGGAAACACCATATATTTT
.	TRBV4-2	TRBJ1-2	TRBD1	CASSQWGTGVDGYTF	TGTGCCAGCAGCCAATGGGGGACAGGGGTCGATGGCTACACCTTC
.	TRBV7-9	TRBJ1-1	.	CASSWQGGLLNTEAFF	TGTGCCAGCAGCTGGCAGGGCGGCCTACTGAACACTGAAGCTTTCTTT
.	TRBV6-5	TRBJ1-2	TRBD1	CASRHGDRSYGYTF	TGTGCCAGCAGGCATGGGGACAGAAGCTATGGCTACACCTTC
.	TRBV7-8	TRBJ1-4	.	CASRPQGSAGKLFF	TGTGCCAGCAGACCACAGGGCTCTGCGGGAAAACTGTTTTTT
.	TRBV11-3	TRBJ2-1	TRBD1	CASSISWGQGANNEQFF	TGTGCCAGCAGCATCTCGTGGGGACAGGGGGCGAACAATGAGCAGTTCTTC
.	TRBV2	TRBJ1-1	.	CASRGQFPEAFF	TGTGCCAGCAGAGGACAGTTTCCTGAAGCTTTCTTT
.	TRBV9	TRBJ1-2	.	CASSVEVWSEYGYTF	TGTGCCAGCAGCGTAGAGGTTTGGTCGGAGTATGGCTACACCTTC
.	TRBV5-4	TRBJ1-2	.	CASSPQQQSYGYTF	TGTGCCAGCAGCCCACAACAACAGTCCTATGGCTACACCTTC
.	TRBV27	TRBJ1-2	TRBD1	CASSAGTGRGYTF	TGTGCCAGCAGTGCCGGGACAGGGAGGGGCTACACCTTC
.	TRBV6-5	TRBJ2-3	.	CASSSRTAQDTQYF	TGTGCCAGCAGCTCTAGGACAGCCCAAGATACGCAGTATTTT
.	TRBV5-8	TRBJ2-2	TRBD1	CASSQTGGSRLTGELFF	TGTGCCAGCAGCCAGACAGGGGGGTCTCGTCTGACCGGGGAGCTGTTTTTT
.	TRBV11-1	TRBJ2-1	TRBD1	CASSPDRVNEQFF	TGTGCCAGCAGCCCGGACAGGGTGAATGAGCAGTTCTTC
.	TRBV7-2	TRBJ1-5	.	CASSALGGGRNQPQHF	TGTGCCAGCAGCGCCCTAGGTGGGGGCCGCAATCAGCCCCAGCATTTT
once	TRBV19	TRBJ2-7	.	CASSIGLAGSSYEQYF	TGTGCCAGTAGTATAGGCTTGGCAGGCTCCTCCTACGAGCAGTACTTC
.	TRBV7-2	TRBJ2-7	TRBD2	CASSLRRGGLYEQYF	TGTGCCAGCAGCTTAAGGCGGGGGGGCCTGTACGAGCAGTACTTC
.	TRBV19	TRBJ2-3	.	CASSINGVRTDTQYF	TGTGCCAGTAGTATCAACGGGGTACGCACAGATACGCAGTATTTT
.	TRBV5-4	TRBJ2-3	TRBD1	CASSLGDRDTQYF	TGTGCCAGCAGCTTGGGGGACAGAGATACGCAGTATTTT
.	TRBV5-1	TRBJ2-3	TRBD1	CASSLEGGASDTQYF	TGCGCCAGCAGCTTGGAAGGGGGCGCATCAGATACGCAGTATTTT
.	TRBV7-9	TRBJ1-1	TRBD1	CASSSGQQNTEAFF	TGTGCCAGCAGCTCGGGACAGCAAAACACTGAAGCTTTCTTT
.	TRBV7-2	TRBJ2-5	.	CASSFQDGVETQYF	TGTGCCAGCAGCTTCCAGGACGGGGTTGAGACCCAGTACTTC
.	TRBV7-3	TRBJ2-1	.	CASSFTTVGEQFF	TGTGCCAGCAGCTTCACGACAGTGGGTGAGCAGTTCTTC
.	TRBV19	TRBJ1-5	TRBD1	CASSIADRGGQPQHF	TGTGCCAGTAGTATAGCCGACAGGGGTGGACAGCCCCAGCATTTT
.	TRBV7-2	TRBJ2-7	TRBD1	CASSLGQGQTYEQYF	TGTGCCAGCAGCCTAGGACAGGGCCAAACCTACGAGCAGTACTTC
.	TRBV18	TRBJ2-5	.	CASSRTGETQYF	TGTGCCAGCTCACGTACGGGAGAGACCCAGTACTTC
once	TRBV25-1	TRBJ1-2	.	CASSSGRGLFDGYTF	TGTGCCAGCAGTAGTGGAAGGGGCCTCTTCGATGGCTACACCTTC
.	TRBV7-2	TRBJ1-6	TRBD1	CASSLRTGILSSYNSPLHF	TGTGCCAGCAGCTTAAGGACAGGGATACTAAGCTCCTATAATTCACCCCTCCACTTT
.	TRBV30	TRBJ1-2	TRBD1	CAWNPDRGNGYTF	TGTGCCTGGAACCCCGACAGGGGAAATGGCTACACCTTC
.	TRBV7-2	TRBJ2-5	.	CASSLAGGTQETQYF	TGTGCCAGCAGCTTAGCGGGGGGGACACAAGAGACCCAGTACTTC
.	TRBV10-3	TRBJ2-5	TRBD2	CAISESASGGVETQYF	TGTGCCATCAGTGAGTCGGCATCGGGGGGGGTAGAGACCCAGTACTTC
.	TRBV6-5	TRBJ1-6	.	CGARGTYNSPLHF	TGTGGGGCACGGGGAACCTATAATTCACCCCTCCACTTT
few	TRBV7-2	TRBJ1-2	TRBD1	CASSLEVGTGGSLTF	TGTGCCAGCAGCTTAGAGGTCGGGACAGGGGGCAGTCTCACCTTC
.	TRBV5-1	TRBJ1-2	.	CASSLSLDNLSGGYTF	TGCGCCAGCAGCTTGTCGTTGGACAATCTTTCAGGCGGCTACACCTTC
.	TRBV5-1	TRBJ2-2	.	CASSLEGGQLTGELFF	TGCGCCAGCAGCTTGGAGGGGGGGCAACTAACCGGGGAGCTGTTTTTT
.	TRBV4-2	TRBJ2-3	.	CASSPRPQGSTDTQYF	TGTGCCAGCAGCCCCAGACCCCAGGGTAGCACAGATACGCAGTATTTT
.	TRBV30	TRBJ1-4	.	CAWRKGSNEKLFF	TGTGCCTGGAGAAAGGGGTCAAATGAAAAACTGTTTTTT
few	TRBV7-6	TRBJ2-2	.	CASSLGFGQNTGELFF	TGTGCCAGCAGCTTAGGTTTCGGACAGAACACCGGGGAGCTGTTTTTT
.	TRBV11-3	TRBJ1-3	.	CASSSGQGNTIYF	TGTGCCAGCAGCTCCGGACAGGGAAACACCATATATTTT
few	TRBV9	TRBJ1-2	.	CASSAEGGDGYTF	TGTGCCAGCAGCGCTGAGGGAGGGGATGGCTACACCTTC
.	TRBV2	TRBJ2-3	.	CASSLEVLSTDTQYF	TGTGCCAGCAGTTTGGAGGTTTTGAGCACAGATACGCAGTATTTT
.	TRBV5-1	TRBJ2-5	.	CASSTQGPRLETQYF	TGCGCCAGCAGCACACAGGGCCCTCGGTTAGAGACCCAGTACTTC
.	TRBV29-1	TRBJ2-7	TRBD1	CSVDPRRTGGSYEQYF	TGCAGCGTTGATCCCCGGCGGACAGGGGGCTCCTACGAGCAGTACTTC
.	TRBV27	TRBJ2-1	.	CASSLFEDYIYNEQFF	TGTGCCAGCAGTTTATTCGAAGACTACATCTACAATGAGCAGTTCTTC
.	TRBV19	TRBJ2-1	TRBD2	CASSTGGAYNEQFF	TGTGCCAGTAGTACTGGGGGGGCCTACAATGAGCAGTTCTTC
.	TRBV19	TRBJ2-2	TRBD2	CASRGTSGSLHTGELFF	TGTGCCAGTAGAGGGACTAGCGGGAGTCTTCACACCGGGGAGCTGTTTTTT
.	TRBV19	TRBJ2-3	.	CASTMAGRLDTQYF	TGTGCCAGTACGATGGCAGGGAGGTTAGATACGCAGTATTTT
.	TRBV6-6	TRBJ1-4	.	CATRVGHYELFF	TGTGCCACCAGAGTGGGACATTACGAACTGTTTTTT
once	TRBV15	TRBJ2-1	TRBD1	CATSRPDRASYNEQFF	TGTGCCACCAGCAGACCAGACAGGGCTTCCTACAATGAGCAGTTCTTC
.	TRBV4-3	TRBJ1-5	.	CASSQDRTAAQPQHF	TGCGCCAGCAGCCAAGATAGGACAGCGGCACAGCCCCAGCATTTT
many	TRBV10-3	TRBJ1-6	TRBD1	CATGQDPNSPLHF	TGTGCCACCGGACAGGACCCGAATTCACCCCTCCACTTT
.	TRBV6-6	TRBJ2-7	TRBD1	CASSHNRDRPYEQYF	TGTGCCAGCAGTCACAACCGGGACAGACCATACGAGCAGTACTTC
.	TRBV11-2	TRBJ2-7	.	CASSFSNRLGIEQYF	TGTGCCAGCAGCTTTTCGAACAGGTTGGGGATCGAGCAGTACTTC
.	TRBV30	TRBJ1-2	.	CAWSPSRNYGYTF	TGTGCCTGGAGTCCCTCGCGCAACTATGGCTACACCTTC
.	TRBV7-2	TRBJ1-4	.	CASETGSNEKLFF	TGTGCCAGCGAGACAGGATCTAATGAAAAACTGTTTTTT
.	TRBV7-3	TRBJ2-1	TRBD2	CASSPGASGGYEQFF	TGTGCCAGCAGCCCCGGGGCTAGCGGGGGGTATGAGCAGTTCTTC
.	TRBV11-2	TRBJ1-1	.	CASSLVGQNTEAFF	TGTGCCAGCAGCTTGGTGGGACAGAACACTGAAGCTTTCTTT
.	TRBV30	TRBJ2-3	.	CAWTGSFTDTQYF	TGTGCCTGGACCGGGTCCTTCACAGATACGCAGTATTTT
once	TRBV9	TRBJ2-5	TRBD2	CASSVVAGGPQETQYF	TGTGCCAGCAGCGTAGTAGCGGGGGGTCCCCAAGAGACCCAGTACTTC